The present T cell receptor beta chain was sequenced within a study of blood T cell repertoires in COVID-19 (dated by TCRdb to the early 2020s). Broadly, across the study: Collaborator samples came from the United States, Italy and Spain and covered acute and convalescent phases of COVID-19. The prospective study material was composed of cDNA or gDNA derived from T cells, B-cell-depleted T cells, or PBMCs. Subjects who had been exposed to COVID-19, were actively infected with it, or had recovered from it provided the deeply sampled blood TCRbeta repertoires that made up the dataset. The repertoires were made available in a free public database intended to serve as a resource for research on the immune response to SARS-CoV-2. The samples were drawn from two sources: the first 160 participants of the ongoing ImmuneRACE study, and 950 to 1,500 subjects contributed by 6 global collaborators. Sample metadata almost always included a de-identified subject ID, COVID-19 status, age in years and sex. HLA class I and class II types, where available, came from metadata supplied by the sample provider rather than from assay-based typing. General conclusions and limits of the study: The quantity of clinical and demographic metadata differed by source and by participant and was supplied without curation.

Collaborating institutions collected whole blood in K2EDTA tubes following their own protocols. Collaborator samples were shipped for TCRbeta analysis as frozen whole blood, isolated PBMCs, or DNA extracted from either sample type. As regards this clone: The antigen it recognizes is unknown. No clone much larger than this one lies a single base away; base qualities are absent.

The immunoSEQ Assay, a bias-controlled multiplex PCR, was used to amplify TCRbeta CDR3 regions from genomic DNA. The paper's processing steps were these. Within the assay, amplification of reference gene primers was used to estimate how many nucleated cells each sample contained. To quantify the absolute abundance of each unique TCRbeta CDR3 rearrangement, sequence reads were collapsed and filtered. For each sample, productive Simpson clonality was calculated as the square root of Simpson's diversity index over productive rearrangements. TCRdb retrieved this table from immuneACCESS and kept in-frame rearrangements only. Not all clones are present; in checked studies, unresolved V genes account for under half, and no reason is known for the remainder. That table is the source of V, J and clone size, and D and trimming were worked out from the DNA. This sample has 100,000 to 150,000 clones in its table, and over 60% of those were observed once. The top ten clones comprise under 45% of the sample.

From the cysteine up to the phenylalanine, the CDR3 has a length of 14 residues. The CDR3 DNA has 42 bases and is translated from base 1. Cut back by 5 bases and 5 bases, the V and J ends lie 16 bases apart. Taken from the germline V gene (reference sequence), the CDR1 and CDR2 loops are LGHDT and YNNKEL. The receptor chain draws on TRBV3-1 (or the pseudogene TRBV3-2) and TRBJ2-7; tentative D gene TRBD2, with 5 bases matching. Sequences were obtained from peripheral blood. This sequence was found in a man aged 40-55 years with active or convalescent COVID-19. The CDR3 reads CASSAGTSRDEQYF. The DNA sequence is TGTGCCAGCAGCGCCGGAACGTCGCGGGACGAGCAGTACTTC.